This TCR beta chain comes out of a study of T cells in women clearing cervical HPV infection. As concerns this clone: The observed sequence ends 3 residues before the CDR3 terminus, with the missing tail filled in from the germline J gene.

Method: immunoSEQ multiplex PCR; TCRdb's copy keeps in-frame clones and lacks some. The sample holds over 20,000 clones. This CDR3 has 15 amino acids. The V gene's germline CDR1 is GTSNPN and CDR2 SVGIG (reference sequence). Trimming removed 4 bases from V and 0 bases from J, with 13 bases in between. The source of this sequence is a woman between 18 and 69 years old with a cervical HPV16 infection that either progressed to CIN3+ or cleared (not recorded which). Sequencing used blood buffy coat. The V call is TRBV30, the J call TRBJ2-1; TRBD2 is a possible D gene (6 bases). The CDR3 loop reads CAWTSGSSSYNEQFF. The sequenced part of the CDR3 DNA is TGTGCCTGGACGAGCGGGTCGAGCTCCTACAATGAG.